The T cell receptor beta chain under discussion was sequenced for a study of T cell repertoires in cytomegalovirus infection. Via MiXCR, TCRdb re-called the reads, giving one row per CDR3 protein. The table includes about 69,000 distinct CDR3 sequences, more than 25% detected once. Points on this clonotype: Its antigen is currently unknown.

The clonotype comes from a human donor in good health (CMV status not recorded). Some clones in this sample may be carry-over from other donors' samples. The sequencing used CD8+ T cells from cultured PBMCs, collected from culture after CMV antigen stimulation.

The CDR3 bases are TGTGCCAGCAGCCAAGATCCCCGAGGGAACACTGAAGCTTTCTTT. Translated: CASSQDPRGNTEAFF. The genes are TRBV14 and TRBJ1-1; D gene uncertain. The germline CDR1 and CDR2 sequences are SGHDN and FVKESK. The CDR3 has 15 residues. V lost 0 bases to trimming and J lost 1 base, with 9 bases between them.